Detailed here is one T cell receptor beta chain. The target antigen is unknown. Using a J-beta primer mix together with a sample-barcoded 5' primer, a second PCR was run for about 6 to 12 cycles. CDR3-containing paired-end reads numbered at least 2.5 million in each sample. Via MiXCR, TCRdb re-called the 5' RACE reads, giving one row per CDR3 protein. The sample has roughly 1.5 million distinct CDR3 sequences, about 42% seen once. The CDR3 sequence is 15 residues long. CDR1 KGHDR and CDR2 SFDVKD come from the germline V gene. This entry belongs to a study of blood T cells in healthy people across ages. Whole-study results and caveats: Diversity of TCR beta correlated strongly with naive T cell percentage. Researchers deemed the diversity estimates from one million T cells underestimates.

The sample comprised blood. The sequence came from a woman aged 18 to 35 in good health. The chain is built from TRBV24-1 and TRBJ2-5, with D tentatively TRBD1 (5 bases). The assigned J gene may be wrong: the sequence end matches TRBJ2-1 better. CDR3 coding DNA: TGTGCCACCAGTGATGTAAGGGGATACCAAGAGACCCAGTTCTTC. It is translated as CATSDVRGYQETQFF.